This record concerns one T cell receptor beta chain sequence. The target antigen is unknown. The source of the sample is a study of glioma-infiltrating T cells after dendritic cell vaccination. In germline, CDR1 is SGHRS, CDR2 YFSETQ. Deletions cut 4 bases from V and 4 bases from J, with 14 bases between. The CDR3 loop spans 14 amino acids. Only in-frame clones appear in the TCRdb table, and some are missing; sequencing was by immunoSEQ multiplex PCR. In the table there are 75,000 to 100,000 clones, 79% of which are singletons. Findings of the study overall: Survival was not directly related to TCR clonality in these patients.

No glioblastoma patient carried an isocitrate dehydrogenase mutation. The chain combines TRBV5-1 with TRBJ1-2; tentative D call: TRBD1 (6 bases). The source of this sequence is a human donor with glioblastoma. This material consisted of blood, taken before dendritic cell vaccination. This CDR3 is CASSRGDTVYGYTF. Here the CDR3 DNA reads TGCGCCAGCAGCCGGGGGGACACCGTCTATGGCTACACCTTC.